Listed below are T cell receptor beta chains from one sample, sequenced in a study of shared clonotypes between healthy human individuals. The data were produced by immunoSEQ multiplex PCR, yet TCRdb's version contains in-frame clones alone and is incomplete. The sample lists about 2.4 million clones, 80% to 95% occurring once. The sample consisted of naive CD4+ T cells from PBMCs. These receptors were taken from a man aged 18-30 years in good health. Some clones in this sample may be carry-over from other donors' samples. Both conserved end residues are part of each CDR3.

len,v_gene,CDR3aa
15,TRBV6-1,CASRLTEGSTGELFF
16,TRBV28,CASSSPGGTSGNTIYF
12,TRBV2,CASSELGGSYTF
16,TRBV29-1,CSVEDQAAASYNEQFF
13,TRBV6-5,CASKTGQNQPQHF
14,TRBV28,CASSSAAGVYEQYF
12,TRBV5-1,CASSRTRDTQYF
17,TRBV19,CASSRSLGLAGGYEQYF
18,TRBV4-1,CASSWRTGGYAGNEKLFF
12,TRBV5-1,CASSFAGDGYTF
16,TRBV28,CASSLSSGLSYNEQFF
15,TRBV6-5,CASSYSWRSGNTIYF
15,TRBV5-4,CASSLVGTSTDTQYF
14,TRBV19,CASRGTGDTGELFF
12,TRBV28,CASSLGDYGYTF
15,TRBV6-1,CASKMSGSQWETQYF
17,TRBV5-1,CASSSLPGTSETYEQYF
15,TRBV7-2,CASRQGGRAVYEQFF
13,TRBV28,CASNRPSTDTQYF
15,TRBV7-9,CASSLAPQGQGEQYF
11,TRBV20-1,CSAIAQETQYF
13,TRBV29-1,CSVQSGIGGEAFF
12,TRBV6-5,CASSPGTGRHTF
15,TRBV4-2,CASSQDSSGAGELFF
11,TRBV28,CASGKADTQYF
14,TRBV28,CASSLRPVNNEQFF
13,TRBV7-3,CASSSGAAETQYF
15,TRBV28,CASSRTELINQPQHF
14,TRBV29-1,CSYRLGLAGEEQYF
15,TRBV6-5,CASSYGGTANYGYTF
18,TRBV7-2,CASSLQPPQTVDHQPQHF
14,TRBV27,CASSPRQGGNTQYF
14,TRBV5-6,CASSLLSSYNEQFF
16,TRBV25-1,CASSEGTSGTYNEQFF
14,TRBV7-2,CASSSGLTADTQYF
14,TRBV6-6,CASRDSRYLHTIYF
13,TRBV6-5,CASRYQWGGPAFF
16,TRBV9,CASSVADRGPGNTIYF
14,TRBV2,CASRLSGAKNIQYF
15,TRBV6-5,CASSSGTGSSYGYTF
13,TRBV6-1,CASSEGGHTEAFF
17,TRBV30,CARCLDHRGYSNQPQHF
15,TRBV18,CASSLQGLNYNEQFF
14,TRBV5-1,CASSLDGGNTEAFF
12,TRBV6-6,CASSARDYEQYF
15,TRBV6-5,CASAYHRDISYEQYF
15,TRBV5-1,CASSLALQASYGYTF
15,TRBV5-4,CASSLTGGTPYEQYF
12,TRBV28,CASSRAYNEQFF
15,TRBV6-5,CASNARDKAYNEQFF
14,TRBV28,CASSSYGGVETQYF
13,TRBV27,CASSLRGNNEQFF
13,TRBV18,CASSPGYKGEAFF
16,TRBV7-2,CASSSGGHISSYEQYF
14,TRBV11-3,CASSLASGTYEQYF
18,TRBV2,CASTLRGQGVFGTDTQYF